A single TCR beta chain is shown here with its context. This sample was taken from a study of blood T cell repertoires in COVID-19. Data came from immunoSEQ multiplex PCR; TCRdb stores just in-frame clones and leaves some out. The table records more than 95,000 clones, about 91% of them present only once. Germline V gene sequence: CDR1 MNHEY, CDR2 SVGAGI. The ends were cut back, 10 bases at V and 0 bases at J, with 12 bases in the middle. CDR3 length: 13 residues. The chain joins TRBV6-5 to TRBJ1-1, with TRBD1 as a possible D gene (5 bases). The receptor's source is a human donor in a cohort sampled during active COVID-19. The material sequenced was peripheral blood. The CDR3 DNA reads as TGTGCCATACTTCCAGGGTTGAACACTGAAGCTTTCTTT. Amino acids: CAILPGLNTEAFF.